These 21 T cell receptor beta chains were sequenced from one sample in a study of T cell responses to AZD1222 COVID-19 vaccine. The protocol was immunoSEQ multiplex PCR, while the TCRdb copy is restricted to in-frame clones and leaves out a portion. Here the sample spans some 140,000 clones, over 85% being singletons. This specimen consisted of peripheral blood, obtained on day 0 of AZD1222 vaccination. These receptors came from an adult in good health.

V gene TRBV3-1 (or the pseudogene TRBV3-2) combines with J gene TRBJ1-5; D possibly corresponds to TRBD1 (6 bases). The CDR3 has 14 amino acids. Trimming pared 1 base from V and 5 bases from J, leaving 9 bases between. Germline V gene sequence: CDR1 LGHDT, CDR2 YNNKEL (reference sequence). Here the CDR3 DNA reads TGTGCCAGCAGCCAAGGGGGGCTAGATCAGCCCCAGCATTTT. This sequence encodes CASSQGGLDQPQHF.

This chain uses TRBV6-2 or TRBV6-3 with TRBJ1-3; D gene ambiguous. This CDR3 has 16 residues. V was cut by 5 bases and J by 2 bases, with 16 bases left in between. CDR1 MNHEY and CDR2 SVGEGT come from the germline V gene. DNA for the CDR3: TGTGCCAGCAGTCTTGACGGCCGTGCGACTGGAAACACCATATATTTT. Translating gives CASSLDGRATGNTIYF.

The V and J genes are TRBV6-5 and TRBJ1-6, with D perhaps matching TRBD1 (6 bases). CDR1 and CDR2 (germline): MNHEY, SVGAGI. V was shortened by 5 bases and J by 9 bases, with 14 bases between the two germline ends. CDR3 length: 14 amino acids. CDR3 DNA: TGTGCCAGCAGTCAACAGGGTTTCGGTTCACCCCTCCACTTT. Amino acid sequence: CASSQQGFGSPLHF.

This clone was observed a single time. The rearrangement joins TRBV19 to TRBJ2-7; TRBD2 matches at 7 bases. Losses at the gene ends were 5 bases for V and 1 base for J; bases not matched to a gene: 11. CDR3 length: 16 residues. Germline CDR1 is LNHDA and CDR2 is SQIVND (reference sequence). The DNA for the CDR3 is TGTGCCAGTAGTCCTTTAGCGGGCCGGGTTTCCTACGAGCAGTACTTC. Translation: CASSPLAGRVSYEQYF.

The V call is TRBV6-5, the J call TRBJ1-4; unclear D gene. CDR1 is MNHEY, CDR2 SVGAGI, per germline. This CDR3 is built from 14 residues. Trimming left V 5 bases short and J 4 bases short, with 11 bases between. DNA for the CDR3: TGTGCCAGCAGTCTTAGGAGTTATAATGAAAAACTGTTTTTT. Translating it yields CASSLRSYNEKLFF.

CDR3 amino acids: CASSLPSGGYEQFF. CDR3 coding DNA: TGCGCCAGCAGCTTGCCCTCTGGGGGGTATGAGCAGTTCTTC. The V call is TRBV5-1, the J call TRBJ2-1; tentatively, D is TRBD2 (6 bases). Trimming stripped 1 base from V and 8 bases from J, with 13 bases between. The CDR3 loop spans 14 amino acids. From germline, CDR1 is SGHRS and CDR2 YFSETQ.

The rearrangement joins TRBV12-3 or TRBV12-4 to TRBJ1-1; D is uncertain. V was cut by 2 bases and J by 11 bases, with 9 bases left in between. The CDR3 extends over 11 amino acids. CDR3 nucleotide sequence: TGTGCCAGCAGTTTATCGAATCAGGCTTTCTTT. The encoded protein is CASSLSNQAFF.

The chain carries TRBV2 and TRBJ2-7; TRBD1 might be the D (5 bases). CDR3 length: 13 residues. The germline V and J ends were trimmed by 3 bases and 4 bases, with 10 bases remaining between them. Germline values: CDR1 SNHLY, CDR2 FYNNEI. CDR3 DNA: TGTGCCAGCAGTGACGGACACAGATACGAGCAGTACTTC. Its translation: CASSDGHRYEQYF.

This chain uses TRBV5-5 with TRBJ1-5; D possibly corresponds to TRBD1 (5 bases). V lost 0 bases to trimming and J lost 2 bases, with 15 bases between them. Germline V gives CDR1 SGHKS, CDR2 YYEKEE (reference sequence). This CDR3 is 17 amino acids long. The CDR3 DNA is TGTGCCAGCAGCTTGGGACCAGGGAGGAGCGGCAATCAGCCCCAGCATTTT. Translating gives CASSLGPGRSGNQPQHF.

The V call is TRBV2, the J call TRBJ1-2, with D possibly TRBD1 on 5 matching bases. This CDR3 has 15 amino acids. Trimming stripped 4 bases from V and 4 bases from J, with 16 bases between. Germline V CDR1 and CDR2: SNHLY, FYNNEI. The CDR3: CASSGQPGDVYGYTF. The CDR3 nucleotides are TGTGCCAGCAGTGGACAGCCCGGGGACGTCTATGGCTACACCTTC.

The genes are TRBV19 and TRBJ1-1, with unresolved D. Germline lookup yields CDR1 LNHDA and CDR2 SQIVND (reference sequence). V was shortened by 0 bases and J by 6 bases, with 11 bases between the two germline ends. The CDR3 runs 14 residues. The CDR3 nucleotides are TGTGCCAGTAGTATAGACCCCGGGTGGGCTGAAGCTTTCTTT. Translation: CASSIDPGWAEAFF.

The chain couples TRBV29-1 to TRBJ2-7, with D hard to call. The CDR3 runs 14 residues. Germline V CDR1 and CDR2: SQVTM, ANQGSEA. V lost 6 bases and J 0 bases, leaving 15 bases between the germline ends. CDR3 coding DNA: TGCAGCGTCGGTAGCTGGTCCGACTCCTACGAGCAGTACTTC. Translating gives CSVGSWSDSYEQYF.

This chain links TRBV7-3 with TRBJ1-6; 9 bases match TRBD1. V was clipped by 5 bases and J by 11 bases; unmatched bases: 7. The CDR3 extends over 14 amino acids. Germline assignment: CDR1 SGHTA and CDR2 FQGTGA. CDR3 in amino acids: CASSITTGGTPLHF. CDR3 DNA sequence: TGTGCCAGCAGCATTACGACAGGGGGTACACCCCTCCACTTT.

This chain uses TRBV7-3 with TRBJ2-1; D remains ambiguous. From germline, CDR1 is SGHTA and CDR2 FQGTGA. CDR3 length equals 13 residues. V was clipped by 5 bases and J by 4 bases, with 9 bases between them. The CDR3 DNA follows: TGTGCCAGCAGCCCCGACAATTACAATGAGCAGTTCTTC. Amino acids: CASSPDNYNEQFF.

The V and J genes are TRBV6-1 and TRBJ1-2; D gene ambiguous. Germline V gives CDR1 MNHNS, CDR2 SASEGT. V dropped 2 bases and J dropped 5 bases, with 9 bases sitting between them. This CDR3 has 13 amino acids. The CDR3 loop reads CASSETTIYGYTF. The DNA of the CDR3 is TGTGCCAGCAGTGAAACGACGATATATGGCTACACCTTC.

The chain uses TRBV21-1 and TRBJ1-2. TRBV21-1 has pseudogene status. The CDR3 loop spans 13 amino acids. The CDR3 nucleotides are TGTGCCAGCAGCAAGGGTAAAAGCTATGGCTACACCTTC. Amino acid sequence: CASSKGKSYGYTF.

The chain couples TRBV27 to TRBJ2-7; D gene unclear. Trimming cost V 0 bases and J 7 bases, with 4 bases left between them. Germline CDR1 is MNHEY and CDR2 is SMNVEV (reference sequence). The CDR3 spans 11 residues. Written as DNA, the CDR3 is TGTGCCAGCAGTTTATCTGGGGAGCAGTACTTC. Protein: CASSLSGEQYF.

This chain links TRBV2 with TRBJ2-1, with 8 bases that match TRBD2. CDR3 length equals 15 residues. Germline loops: CDR1 SNHLY, CDR2 FYNNEI. Trimming at V came to 7 bases and at J to 0 bases, leaving 5 bases not matched to a gene. The CDR3: CASMGGRSSYNEQFF. CDR3 coding DNA: TGTGCCAGCATGGGCGGGAGGAGCTCCTACAATGAGCAGTTCTTC.

The sample holds one count of this clone. CDR3: CASSWKTGELFF. The CDR3 DNA follows: TGTGCCAGCAGCTGGAAGACCGGGGAGCTGTTTTTT. The chain joins TRBV7-8 to TRBJ2-2; D is undetermined. There are 12 residues in the CDR3. Trimming took off 4 bases at V and 5 bases at J, with 5 bases between the two ends. Germline assignment: CDR1 SGHVS and CDR2 FQNEAQ.

V gene TRBV7-2 combines with J gene TRBJ1-6; weak D call: TRBD1 (5 bases). This CDR3 has 14 amino acids. The germline V gene has CDR1 SGHTA and CDR2 FQGNSA. Trimming cost V 8 bases and J 10 bases, with 18 bases left between them. The DNA of the CDR3 is TGTGCCAGCCGGACTTCAGGGAGTAGGTCACCCCTCCACTTT. Protein sequence: CASRTSGSRSPLHF. Supplemented by reference TRBV7-2 and TRBJ1-6, the full variable domain reads GAGVSQSPSNKVTEKGKDVELRCDPISGHTALYWYRQSLGQGLEFLIYFQGNSAPDKSGLPSDRFSAERTGGSVSTLTIQRTQQEDSAVYLCASRTSGSRSPLHFGNGTRLTVT.

The V gene is TRBV2, the J gene TRBJ2-3, with 11 bases lining up with TRBD2. Germline CDR1 and CDR2: SNHLY and FYNNEI. Trimming took 7 bases from V and 0 from J; bases not matched to a gene: 3. This CDR3 is built from 15 residues. In DNA form, the CDR3 reads TGTGCCAGCACGACTAGCGGGGCCAGCACAGATACGCAGTATTTT. Its protein product is CASTTSGASTDTQYF.